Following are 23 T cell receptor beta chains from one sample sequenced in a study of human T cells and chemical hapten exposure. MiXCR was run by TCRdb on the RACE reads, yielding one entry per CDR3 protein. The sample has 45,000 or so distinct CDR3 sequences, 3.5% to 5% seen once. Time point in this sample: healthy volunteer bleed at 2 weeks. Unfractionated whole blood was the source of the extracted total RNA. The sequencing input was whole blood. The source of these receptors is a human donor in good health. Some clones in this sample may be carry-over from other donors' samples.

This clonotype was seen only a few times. Here the CDR3 reads CASSLGGGADGYTF. In DNA form, the CDR3 reads TGCGCCAGCAGCTTGGGAGGGGGCGCTGACGGCTACACCTTC. This chain joins TRBV5-1 and TRBJ1-2, with 7 bases identical to TRBD1. The CDR3 has 14 amino acids. Losses at the gene ends were 0 bases for V and 8 bases for J; bases not matched to a gene: 7. Per germline, CDR1 SGHRS and CDR2 YFSETQ.

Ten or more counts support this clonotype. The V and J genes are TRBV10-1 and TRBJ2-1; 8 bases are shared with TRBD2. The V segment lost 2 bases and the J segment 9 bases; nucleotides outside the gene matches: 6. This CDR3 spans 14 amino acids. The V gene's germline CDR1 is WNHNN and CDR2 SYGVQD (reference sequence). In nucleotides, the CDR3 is TGCGCCAGCAGTGAGCCAGCGGGAGATGGTGAGCAGTTCTTC. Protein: CASSEPAGDGEQFF.

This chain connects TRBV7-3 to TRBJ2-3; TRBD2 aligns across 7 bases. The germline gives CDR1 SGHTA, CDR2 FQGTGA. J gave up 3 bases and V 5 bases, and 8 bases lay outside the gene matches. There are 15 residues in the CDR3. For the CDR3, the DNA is TGTGCCAGCAGCCGAGGGTGGGGGGGGACAGATACGCAGTATTTT. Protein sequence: CASSRGWGGTDTQYF.

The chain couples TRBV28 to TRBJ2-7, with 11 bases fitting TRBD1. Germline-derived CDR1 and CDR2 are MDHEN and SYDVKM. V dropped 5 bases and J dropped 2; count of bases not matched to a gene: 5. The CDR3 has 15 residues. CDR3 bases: TGTGCCAGCAGTCCCTTGGACAGGGGGCCCTACGAGCAGTACTTC. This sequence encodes CASSPLDRGPYEQYF.

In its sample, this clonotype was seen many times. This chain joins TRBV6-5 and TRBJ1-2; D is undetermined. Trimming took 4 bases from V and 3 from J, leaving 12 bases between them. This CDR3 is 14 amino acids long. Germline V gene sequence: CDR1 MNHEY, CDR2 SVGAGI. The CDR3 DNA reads TGTGCCAGCAGTTCCGCACAGAGACACTATGGCTACACCTTC. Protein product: CASSSAQRHYGYTF.

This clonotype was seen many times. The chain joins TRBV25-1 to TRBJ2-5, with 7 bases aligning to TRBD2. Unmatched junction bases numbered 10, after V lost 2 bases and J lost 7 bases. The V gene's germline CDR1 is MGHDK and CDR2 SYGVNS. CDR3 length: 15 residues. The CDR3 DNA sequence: TGTGCCAGCAGTGAAGCCGGGACGGGAGGATCGACCCAGTACTTC. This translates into CASSEAGTGGSTQYF.

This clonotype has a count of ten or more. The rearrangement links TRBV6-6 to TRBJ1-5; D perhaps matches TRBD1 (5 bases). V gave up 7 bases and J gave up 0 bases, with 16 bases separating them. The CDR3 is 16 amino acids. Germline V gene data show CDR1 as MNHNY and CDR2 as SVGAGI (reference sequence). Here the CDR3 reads CASMRQRLYSNQPQHF. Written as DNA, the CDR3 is TGTGCCAGCATGAGACAGAGGCTCTATAGCAATCAGCCCCAGCATTTT.

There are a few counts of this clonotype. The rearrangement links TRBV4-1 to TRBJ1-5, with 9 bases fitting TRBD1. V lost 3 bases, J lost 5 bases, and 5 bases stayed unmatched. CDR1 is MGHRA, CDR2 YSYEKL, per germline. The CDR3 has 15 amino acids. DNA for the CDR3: TGCGCCAGCAGCCAGGTACAGGGGGCCCATCAGCCCCAGCATTTT. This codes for CASSQVQGAHQPQHF.

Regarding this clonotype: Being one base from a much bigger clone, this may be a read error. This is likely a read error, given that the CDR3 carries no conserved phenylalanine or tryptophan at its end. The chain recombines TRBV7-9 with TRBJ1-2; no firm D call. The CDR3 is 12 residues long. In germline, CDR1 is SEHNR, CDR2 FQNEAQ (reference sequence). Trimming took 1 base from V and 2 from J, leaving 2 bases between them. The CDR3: CASSLGNYGYTY. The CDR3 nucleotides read TGTGCCAGCAGCTTAGGAAACTATGGCTACACCTAC.

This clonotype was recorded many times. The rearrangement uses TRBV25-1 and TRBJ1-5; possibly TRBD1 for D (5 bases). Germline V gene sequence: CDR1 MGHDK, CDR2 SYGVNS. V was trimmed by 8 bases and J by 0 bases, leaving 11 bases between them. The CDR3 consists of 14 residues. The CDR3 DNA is TGTGCCAGCGGGGGATTTACTAGCAATCAGCCCCAGCATTTT. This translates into CASGGFTSNQPQHF.

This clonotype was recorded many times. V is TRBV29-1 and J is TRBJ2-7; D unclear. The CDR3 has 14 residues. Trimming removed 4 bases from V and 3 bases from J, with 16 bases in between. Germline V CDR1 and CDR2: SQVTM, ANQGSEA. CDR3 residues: CSVARQDPIYEQYF. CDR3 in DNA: TGCAGCGTTGCTCGGCAGGATCCGATCTACGAGCAGTACTTC.

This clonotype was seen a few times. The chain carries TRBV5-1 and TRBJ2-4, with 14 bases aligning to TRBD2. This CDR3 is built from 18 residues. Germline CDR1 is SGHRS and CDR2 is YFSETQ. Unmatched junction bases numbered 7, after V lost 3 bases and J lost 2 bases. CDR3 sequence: CASSSEGLAGATKNIQYF. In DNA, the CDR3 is TGCGCCAGCAGCTCCGAGGGACTAGCGGGAGCGACCAAAAACATTCAGTACTTC. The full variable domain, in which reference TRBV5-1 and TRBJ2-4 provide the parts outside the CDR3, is KAGVTQTPRYLIKTRGQQVTLSCSPISGHRSVSWYQQTPGQGLQFLFEYFSETQRNKGNFPGRFSGRQFSNSRSEMNVSTLELGDSALYLCASSSEGLAGATKNIQYFGAGTRLSVL.

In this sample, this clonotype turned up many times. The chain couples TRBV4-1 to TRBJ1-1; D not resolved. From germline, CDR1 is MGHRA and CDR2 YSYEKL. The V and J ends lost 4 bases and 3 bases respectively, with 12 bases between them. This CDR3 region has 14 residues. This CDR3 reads CASSLPAIDTEAFF. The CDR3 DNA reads TGCGCCAGCAGCCTCCCTGCGATTGACACTGAAGCTTTCTTT.

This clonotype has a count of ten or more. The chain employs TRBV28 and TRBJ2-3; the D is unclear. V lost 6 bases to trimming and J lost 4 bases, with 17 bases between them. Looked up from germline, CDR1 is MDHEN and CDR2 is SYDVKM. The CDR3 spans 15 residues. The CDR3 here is CASSRFGPSSDTQYF. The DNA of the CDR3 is TGTGCCAGCAGCCGTTTTGGCCCCTCTTCAGATACGCAGTATTTT.

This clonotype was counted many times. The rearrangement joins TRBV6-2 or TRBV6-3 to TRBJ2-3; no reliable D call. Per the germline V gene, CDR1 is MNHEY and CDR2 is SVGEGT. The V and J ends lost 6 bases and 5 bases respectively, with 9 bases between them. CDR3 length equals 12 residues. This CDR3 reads CASRTLGDTQYF. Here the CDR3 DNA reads TGTGCCAGCAGGACACTGGGAGATACGCAGTATTTT.

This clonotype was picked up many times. As DNA, the CDR3 is TGTGCCAGCAGCCTTTCTACCGGGGTTCGCACAGATACGCAGTATTTT. Its protein is CASSLSTGVRTDTQYF. The chain joins TRBV3-1 to TRBJ2-3; a possible D gene is TRBD2 (5 bases). V gave up 4 bases and J gave up 1 base, with 15 bases separating them. Per germline, CDR1 LGHDT and CDR2 YNNKEL (reference sequence). CDR3 size: 16 residues.

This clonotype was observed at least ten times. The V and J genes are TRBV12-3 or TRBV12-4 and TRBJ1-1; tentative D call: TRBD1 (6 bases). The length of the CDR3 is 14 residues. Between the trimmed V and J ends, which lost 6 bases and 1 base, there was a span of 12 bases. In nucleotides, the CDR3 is TGTGCCAGCAGCCTAAAACAGGGGAACACTGAAGCTTTCTTT. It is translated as CASSLKQGNTEAFF.

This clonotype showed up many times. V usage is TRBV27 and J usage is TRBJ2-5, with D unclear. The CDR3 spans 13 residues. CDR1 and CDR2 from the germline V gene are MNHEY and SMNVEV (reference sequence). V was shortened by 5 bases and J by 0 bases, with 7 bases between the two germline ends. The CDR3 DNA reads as TGTGCCAGCAGTCCCCAGTACCAAGAGACCCAGTACTTC. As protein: CASSPQYQETQYF.

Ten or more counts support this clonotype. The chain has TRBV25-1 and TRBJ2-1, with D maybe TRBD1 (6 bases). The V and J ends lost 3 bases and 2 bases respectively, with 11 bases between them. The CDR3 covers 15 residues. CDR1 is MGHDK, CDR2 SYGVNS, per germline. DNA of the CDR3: TGTGCCAGCAGTGAGACAGGTCCTCCCTACAATGAGCAGTTCTTC. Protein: CASSETGPPYNEQFF.

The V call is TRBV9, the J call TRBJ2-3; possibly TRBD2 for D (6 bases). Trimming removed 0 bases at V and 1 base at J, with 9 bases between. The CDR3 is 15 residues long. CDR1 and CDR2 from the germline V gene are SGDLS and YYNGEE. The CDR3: CASSVEGTRTDTQYF. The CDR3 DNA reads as TGTGCCAGCAGCGTAGAGGGGACTCGCACAGATACGCAGTATTTT. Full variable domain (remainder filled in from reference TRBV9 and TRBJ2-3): DSGVTQTPKHLITATGQRVTLRCSPRSGDLSVYWYQQSLDQGLQFLIQYYNGEERAKGNILERFSAQQFPDLHSELNLSSLELGDSALYFCASSVEGTRTDTQYFGPGTRLTVL.

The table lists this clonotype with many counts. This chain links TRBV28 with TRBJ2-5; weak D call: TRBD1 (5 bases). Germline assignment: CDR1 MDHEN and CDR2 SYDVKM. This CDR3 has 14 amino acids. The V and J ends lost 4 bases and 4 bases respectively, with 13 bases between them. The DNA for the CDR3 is TGTGCCAGCAGTTCTCCAGGGCACGGAGAGACCCAGTACTTC. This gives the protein CASSSPGHGETQYF.

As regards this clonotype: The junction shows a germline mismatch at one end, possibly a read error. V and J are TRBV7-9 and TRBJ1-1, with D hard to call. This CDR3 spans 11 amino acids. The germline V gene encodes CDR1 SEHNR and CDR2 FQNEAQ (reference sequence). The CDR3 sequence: CASRLGSEAFF. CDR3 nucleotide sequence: TGTGCCAGCAGGTTAGGGTCGGAAGCTTTCTTT.

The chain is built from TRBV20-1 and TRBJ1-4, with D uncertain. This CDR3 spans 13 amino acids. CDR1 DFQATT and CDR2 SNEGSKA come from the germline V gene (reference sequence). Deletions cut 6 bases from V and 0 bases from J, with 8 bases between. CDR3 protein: CSAKRPTNEKLFF. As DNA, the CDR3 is TGCAGTGCAAAGCGACCAACTAATGAAAAACTGTTTTTT.